Below, 22 T cell receptor beta chains from the same sample are listed, as sequenced in a study of cytomegalovirus exposure and HLA in healthy donors. Assay: immunoSEQ multiplex PCR; the TCRdb copy retains only in-frame clones and omits some. The sample shows under 200,000 clones, about 81% of them seen only once. The source material was PBMCs. All receptors derive from a woman aged 25 to 39 in good health and CMV-seronegative.

The chain carries TRBV6-1 and TRBJ2-7; 7 nucleotides align to TRBD2. There are 14 residues in the CDR3. The germline gives CDR1 MNHNS, CDR2 SASEGT. After removal of 7 bases from V and 2 bases from J, the junction contained 8 bases not matched to a gene. The CDR3 region has the DNA TGTGCCAGCATTGGGCTCGCGGGGGCCTACGAGCAGTACTTC. Translated, it gives CASIGLAGAYEQYF.

A few counts support this clone. The rearrangement links TRBV29-1 to TRBJ1-5, with D possibly TRBD1 on 5 matching bases. V dropped 4 bases and J dropped 5 bases, with 12 bases sitting between them. CDR3 size: 13 residues. Germline lookup yields CDR1 SQVTM and CDR2 ANQGSEA. The CDR3 sequence is CSVGRAVDQPQHF. CDR3 DNA: TGCAGCGTTGGCAGGGCAGTTGATCAGCCCCAGCATTTT.

V usage is TRBV6-5 and J usage is TRBJ2-1; 10 bases fit TRBD1. The CDR3 is 14 residues long. Looked up from germline, CDR1 is MNHEY and CDR2 is SVGAGI. The junction had 5 bases not matched to a gene; V was cut back by 5 bases and J by 7 bases. The CDR3 here is CASSRQGARNEQFF. The CDR3 DNA reads as TGTGCCAGCAGTCGACAGGGGGCGCGTAATGAGCAGTTCTTC.

The chain joins TRBV7-9 to TRBJ2-3; D unresolved. CDR1 is SEHNR and CDR2 is FQNEAQ in the germline V gene (reference sequence). This CDR3 is built from 15 residues. V was shortened by 3 bases and J by 1 base, with 11 bases between the two germline ends. Here the CDR3 reads CASSFAGARTDTQYF. The CDR3 nucleotides read TGTGCCAGCAGCTTCGCCGGAGCCCGCACAGATACGCAGTATTTT.

The chain links TRBV18 to TRBJ1-1; 7 positions match TRBD1. There are 16 residues in the CDR3. V lost 3 bases to trimming and J lost 0 bases; unmatched junction nucleotides: 7. CDR1 and CDR2 from the germline V gene are KGHSH and LQKENI. The CDR3 sequence: CASSPSVGTVNTEAFF. The CDR3 coding sequence is TGTGCCAGCTCACCCTCAGTGGGGACAGTGAACACTGAAGCTTTCTTT.

Turning to this clone: Other DNA sequences from this sample encode an identical CDR3 as well. The chain joins TRBV18 to TRBJ2-2, with unresolved D. The germline V and J ends were trimmed by 1 base and 3 bases, with 3 bases remaining between them. CDR1 KGHSH and CDR2 LQKENI come from the germline V gene. CDR3 length: 13 amino acids. CDR3 in amino acids: CASSPLDTGELFF. The CDR3 DNA sequence: TGTGCCAGCTCACCACTAGACACCGGGGAGCTGTTTTTT. The full variable domain, completed using reference TRBV18 and TRBJ2-2, is NAGVMQNPRHLVRRRGQEARLRCSPMKGHSHVYWYRQLPEEGLKFMVYLQKENIIDESGMPKERFSAEFPKEGPSILRIQQVVRGDSAAYFCASSPLDTGELFFGEGSRLTVL.

In its sample, this clone was seen once. This chain uses TRBV5-1 with TRBJ2-5; a weak D match, TRBD2 (5 bases). Trimming removed 4 bases from V and 0 bases from J, with 10 bases in between. Germline CDR1 reads SGHRS; CDR2 reads YFSETQ. CDR3 length: 14 amino acids. CDR3 sequence: CASSARGYQETQYF. CDR3 nucleotides: TGCGCCAGCAGCGCCCGAGGGTACCAAGAGACCCAGTACTTC.

The J gene is TRBJ2-7, the V gene TRBV10-1, with D perhaps matching TRBD2 (5 bases). Germline V gene data show CDR1 as WNHNN and CDR2 as SYGVQD (reference sequence). Trimming removed 0 bases from V and 0 bases from J, with 18 bases in between. The CDR3 has 18 amino acids. CDR3 residues: CASSESRSGVPRSYEQYF. CDR3 bases: TGCGCCAGCAGTGAGTCTAGGTCCGGGGTGCCTCGCTCCTACGAGCAGTACTTC.

This clone was detected once. The V and J genes are TRBV7-2 and TRBJ1-1; D not certain. The CDR3 runs to 16 residues. Germline lookup yields CDR1 SGHTA and CDR2 FQGNSA. Deletions cut 4 bases from V and 4 bases from J, with 19 bases between. The CDR3 sequence: CASSYAPGSRSTEAFF. The CDR3 nucleotides are TGTGCCAGCAGCTACGCTCCGGGATCTAGAAGCACTGAAGCTTTCTTT.

V and J are TRBV6-5 and TRBJ2-5; 7 bases line up with TRBD1. CDR3 length: 14 amino acids. Germline lookup yields CDR1 MNHEY and CDR2 SVGAGI. The trim removed 6 bases at V and 1 base at J, leaving 5 bases unmatched. In DNA form, the CDR3 reads TGTGCCAGCAGGGAGACAGGGTCCCAAGAGACCCAGTACTTC. Amino acids: CASRETGSQETQYF.

The chain combines TRBV29-1 with TRBJ1-1; the D is unclear. Trimming removed 6 bases at V and 1 base at J, with 12 bases between. The CDR3 covers 13 residues. Per germline, CDR1 SQVTM and CDR2 ANQGSEA. This CDR3 is CSVGDPRNTEAFF. The CDR3 DNA reads as TGCAGCGTAGGAGACCCGCGGAACACTGAAGCTTTCTTT. The full variable domain, with the rest looked up from reference TRBV29-1 and TRBJ1-1, is SAVISQKPSRDICQRGTSLTIQCQVDSQVTMMFWYRQQPGQSLTLIATANQGSEATYESGFVIDKFPISRPNLTFSTLTVSNMSPEDSSIYLCSVGDPRNTEAFFGQGTRLTVV.

The CDR3, as DNA: TGTGCCACCAGCAGAGATCAGGGAGAGACCCAGTACTTC. Amino acid sequence: CATSRDQGETQYF. The chain has TRBV15 and TRBJ2-5, with a tentative D call TRBD1 (5 bases). The V gene lost 0 bases and the J gene lost 4 bases, with 6 bases spanning the gap. The CDR3 is 13 amino acids. The germline gives CDR1 LNHNV, CDR2 YYDKDF (reference sequence).

The chain couples TRBV29-1 to TRBJ1-1; D might be TRBD1 (6 bases). CDR1 is SQVTM, CDR2 ANQGSEA, per germline. CDR3 length: 14 amino acids. DNA for the CDR3: TGCAGTGAGTCGATGGGGGGGCTAGGCACTGAAGCTTTCTTT. Translated: CSESMGGLGTEAFF.

J is TRBJ2-7 and V is TRBV14; D call uncertain. This CDR3 comprises 11 residues. V lost 2 bases, J lost 9 bases, and 8 bases lay in between. CDR1 SGHDN and CDR2 FVKESK come from the germline V gene. CDR3: CASSQMTWQYF. The CDR3 region has the DNA TGTGCCAGCAGCCAAATGACATGGCAGTACTTC.

The chain joins TRBV27 to TRBJ1-2, with a weak D call TRBD1 (6 bases). Trimming stripped 6 bases from V and 2 bases from J, with 16 bases between. Germline V lookup: CDR1 MNHEY, CDR2 SMNVEV (reference sequence). This CDR3 spans 15 amino acids. This CDR3 is CASRDQLQGNYGYTF. CDR3 DNA: TGTGCCAGCAGGGACCAGCTACAGGGAAACTATGGCTACACCTTC.

This clone was seen more than once but under ten times. The chain employs TRBV7-6 and TRBJ2-5; D unresolved. The CDR3 is 11 residues long. Germline V CDR1 and CDR2: SGHVS, FNYEAQ. Deletions cut 5 bases from V and 2 bases from J, with 3 bases between. The CDR3, as DNA: TGTGCCAGCAGCCCTCAAGAGACCCAGTACTTC. Encoded protein: CASSPQETQYF.

This clone occurred once. This rearrangement joins TRBV30 to TRBJ1-6, with D tentatively TRBD1 (6 bases). Germline-derived CDR1 and CDR2 are GTSNPN and SVGIG (reference sequence). This CDR3 has 15 amino acids. Trimming removed 3 bases at V and 4 bases at J, with 13 bases between. Here the CDR3 DNA reads TGTGCCTGGAGGGCGACAGGATTATATAATTCACCCCTCCACTTT. Translated: CAWRATGLYNSPLHF.

This rearrangement joins TRBV7-9 to TRBJ1-4; TRBD1 agrees at 7 bases. The CDR3 has 15 residues. Germline assignment: CDR1 SEHNR and CDR2 FQNEAQ (reference sequence). Germline trimming cut 5 bases from V and 5 bases from J; bases unmatched to any gene: 8. The CDR3 here is CASSARQGLNEKLFF. CDR3 DNA: TGTGCCAGCAGCGCACGACAGGGATTGAATGAAAAACTGTTTTTT. Filled out from reference TRBV7-9 and TRBJ1-4, the complete variable domain reads DTGVSQNPRHKITKRGQNVTFRCDPISEHNRLYWYRQTLGQGPEFLTYFQNEAQLEKSRLLSDRFSAERPKGSFSTLEIQRTEQGDSAMYLCASSARQGLNEKLFFGSGTQLSVL.

The rearrangement joins TRBV30 to TRBJ2-3, with D possibly matching TRBD2 (7 bases). Germline V gene sequence: CDR1 GTSNPN, CDR2 SVGIG (reference sequence). This CDR3 is 14 amino acids long. As DNA, the CDR3 is TGTGCTAGGGGGGGAATGCCCTCGACAAATACGCAGTATTTT. Encoded protein: CARGGMPSTNTQYF.

The V and J genes are TRBV7-4 and TRBJ2-2, with D possibly TRBD2 on 5 matching bases. This CDR3 has 14 residues. The germline CDR1 and CDR2 sequences are SGHVT and SQSDAQ. With 1 base removed from V and 6 bases from J, the gap between germline ends came to 9 bases. Here the CDR3 reads CASSLGGKAGELFF. In nucleotides, the CDR3 is TGTGCCAGCAGCTTAGGAGGGAAGGCCGGGGAGCTGTTTTTT.

The V call is TRBV29-1, the J call TRBJ2-5, with D possibly matching TRBD1 (5 bases). This CDR3 is 12 amino acids long. Germline V gives CDR1 SQVTM, CDR2 ANQGSEA. V gave up 6 bases and J gave up 0 bases, with 8 bases separating them. The CDR3 region has the DNA TGCAGCGTCCGACAGTACCAAGAGACCCAGTACTTC. This codes for CSVRQYQETQYF.

The rearrangement uses TRBV5-6 and TRBJ1-1, with D tentatively TRBD1 (6 bases). Germline CDR1 and CDR2: SGHDT and YYEEEE. Trimming pared 4 bases from V and 11 bases from J, leaving 18 bases between. The CDR3 has 13 residues. CDR3 in amino acids: CASSLGRGAAAFF. The CDR3 bases are TGTGCCAGCAGCCTAGGGCGGGGGGCGGCCGCTTTCTTT.